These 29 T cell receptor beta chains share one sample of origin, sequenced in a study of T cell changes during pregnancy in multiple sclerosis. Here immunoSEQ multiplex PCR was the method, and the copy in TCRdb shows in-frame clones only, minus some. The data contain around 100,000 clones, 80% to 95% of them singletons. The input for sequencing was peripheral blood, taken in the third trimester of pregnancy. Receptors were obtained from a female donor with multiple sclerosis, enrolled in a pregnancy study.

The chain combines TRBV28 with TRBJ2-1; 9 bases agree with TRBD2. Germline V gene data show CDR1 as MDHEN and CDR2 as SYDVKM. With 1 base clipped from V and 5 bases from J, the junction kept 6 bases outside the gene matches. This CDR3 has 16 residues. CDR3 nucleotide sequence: TGTGCCAGCAGTTTATACGCGGGAGGGTTAAACAATGAGCAGTTCTTC. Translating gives CASSLYAGGLNNEQFF.

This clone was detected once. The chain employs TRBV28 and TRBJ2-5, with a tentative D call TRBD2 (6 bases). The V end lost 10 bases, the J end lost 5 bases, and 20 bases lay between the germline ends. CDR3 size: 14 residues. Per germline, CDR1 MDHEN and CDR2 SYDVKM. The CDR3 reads CATLGGTIGETQYF. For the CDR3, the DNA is TGTGCCACCCTGGGCGGGACCATCGGGGAGACCCAGTACTTC.

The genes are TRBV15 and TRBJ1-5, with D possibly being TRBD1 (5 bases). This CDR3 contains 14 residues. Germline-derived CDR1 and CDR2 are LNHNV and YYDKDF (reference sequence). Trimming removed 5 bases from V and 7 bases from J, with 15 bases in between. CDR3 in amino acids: CATSSGMGYQPQHF. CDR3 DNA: TGTGCCACCAGCTCAGGGATGGGCTACCAGCCCCAGCATTTT.

CDR3: CAILRDSTTGELFF. The CDR3 region has the DNA TGTGCCATCCTCCGGGACAGCACGACCGGGGAGCTGTTTTTT. The chain joins TRBV28 to TRBJ2-2, with 7 bases fitting TRBD1. The V and J ends lost 10 bases and 5 bases, in that order; junction bases with no gene match: 10. There are 14 residues in the CDR3. Germline V gives CDR1 MDHEN, CDR2 SYDVKM.

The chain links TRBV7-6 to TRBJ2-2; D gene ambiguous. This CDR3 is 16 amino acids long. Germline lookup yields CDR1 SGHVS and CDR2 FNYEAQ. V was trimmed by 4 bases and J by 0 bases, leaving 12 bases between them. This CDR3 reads CASSSRVRANTGELFF. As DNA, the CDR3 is TGTGCCAGCAGCTCCCGAGTACGGGCGAACACCGGGGAGCTGTTTTTT.

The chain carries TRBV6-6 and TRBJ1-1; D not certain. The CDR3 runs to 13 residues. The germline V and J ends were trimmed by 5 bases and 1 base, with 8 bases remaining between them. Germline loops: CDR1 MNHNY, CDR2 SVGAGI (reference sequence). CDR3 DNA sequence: TGTGCCAGCAGTCCCGGGGAGAACACTGAAGCTTTCTTT. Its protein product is CASSPGENTEAFF.

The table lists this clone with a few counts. The DNA for the CDR3 is TGTGCCAGCAGCTTAGGCGGTGAGCGTTCACCCCTCCACTTT. This codes for CASSLGGERSPLHF. V and J are TRBV7-9 and TRBJ1-6; D is uncertain. Trimming removed 1 base from V and 9 bases from J, with 10 bases in between. This CDR3 has 14 residues. CDR1 and CDR2 (germline): SEHNR, FQNEAQ (reference sequence).

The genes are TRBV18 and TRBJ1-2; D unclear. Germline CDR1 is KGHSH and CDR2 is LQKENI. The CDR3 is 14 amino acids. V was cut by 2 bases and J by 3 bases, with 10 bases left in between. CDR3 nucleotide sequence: TGTGCCAGCTCACCAGGTGCGGAGCACTATGGCTACACCTTC. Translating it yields CASSPGAEHYGYTF.

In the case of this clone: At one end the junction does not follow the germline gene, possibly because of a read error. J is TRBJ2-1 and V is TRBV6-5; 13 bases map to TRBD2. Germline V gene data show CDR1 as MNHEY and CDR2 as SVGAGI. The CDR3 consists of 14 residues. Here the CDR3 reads CASRRTSGGLTLLF. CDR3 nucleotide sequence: TGTGCCAGCAGGAGGACTAGCGGGGGCTTAACGCTGCTCTTC.

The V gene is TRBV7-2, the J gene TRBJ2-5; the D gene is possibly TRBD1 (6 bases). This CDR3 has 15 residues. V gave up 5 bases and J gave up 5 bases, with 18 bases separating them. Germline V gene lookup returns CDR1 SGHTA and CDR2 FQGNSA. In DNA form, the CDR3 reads TGTGCCAGCAGCCCACAGGGCAGGGCGGACGAGACCCAGTACTTC. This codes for CASSPQGRADETQYF.

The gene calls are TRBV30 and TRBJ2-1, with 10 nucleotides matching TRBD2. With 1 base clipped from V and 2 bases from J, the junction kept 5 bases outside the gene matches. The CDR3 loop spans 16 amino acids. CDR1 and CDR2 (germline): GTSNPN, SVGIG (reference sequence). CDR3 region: CAWSDPGLAPYNEQFF. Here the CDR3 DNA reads TGTGCCTGGAGTGACCCGGGACTAGCGCCCTACAATGAGCAGTTCTTC.

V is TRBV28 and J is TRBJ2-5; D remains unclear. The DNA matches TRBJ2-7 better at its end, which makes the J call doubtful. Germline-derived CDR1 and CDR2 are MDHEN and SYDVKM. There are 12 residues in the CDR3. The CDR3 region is CASSPTSYEQYF. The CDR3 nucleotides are TGTGCCAGCAGTCCTACGAGCTACGAGCAGTACTTC.

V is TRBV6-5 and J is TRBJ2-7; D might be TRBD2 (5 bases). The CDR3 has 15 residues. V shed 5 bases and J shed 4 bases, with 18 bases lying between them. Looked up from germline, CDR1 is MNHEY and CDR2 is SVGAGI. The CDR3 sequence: CASSPPGGNRYEQYF. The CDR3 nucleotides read TGTGCCAGCAGTCCTCCCGGAGGTAACCGGTACGAGCAGTACTTC.

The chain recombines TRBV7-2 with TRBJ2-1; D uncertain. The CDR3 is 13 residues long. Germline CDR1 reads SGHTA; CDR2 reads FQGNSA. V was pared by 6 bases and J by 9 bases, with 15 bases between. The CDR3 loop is CASSPSPRFEQFF. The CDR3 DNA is TGTGCCAGCAGTCCCTCCCCACGGTTTGAGCAGTTCTTC.

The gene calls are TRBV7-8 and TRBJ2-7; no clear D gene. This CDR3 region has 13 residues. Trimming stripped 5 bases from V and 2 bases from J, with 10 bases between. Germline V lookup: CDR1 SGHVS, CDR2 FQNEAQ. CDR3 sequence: CASSPPTPYEQYF. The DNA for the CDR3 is TGTGCCAGCAGCCCCCCTACTCCCTACGAGCAGTACTTC. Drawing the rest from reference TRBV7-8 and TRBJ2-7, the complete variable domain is GAGVSQSPRYKVAKRGQDVALRCDPISGHVSLFWYQQALGQGPEFLTYFQNEAQLDKSGLPSDRFFAERPEGSVSTLKIQRTQQEDSAVYLCASSPPTPYEQYFGPGTRLTVT.

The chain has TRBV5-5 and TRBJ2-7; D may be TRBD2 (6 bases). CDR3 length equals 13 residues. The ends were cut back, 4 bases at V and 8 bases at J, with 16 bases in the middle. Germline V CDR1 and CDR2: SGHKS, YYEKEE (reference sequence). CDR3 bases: TGTGCCAGCAGCGCTTCGACTAGTAAGAAGCAGTACTTC. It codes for CASSASTSKKQYF.

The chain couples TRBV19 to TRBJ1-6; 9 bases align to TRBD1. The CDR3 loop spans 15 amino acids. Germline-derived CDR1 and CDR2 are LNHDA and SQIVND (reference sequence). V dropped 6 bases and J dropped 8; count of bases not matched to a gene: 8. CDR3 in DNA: TGTGCCAGTAGCCCAGGACAGGGGCGAGATTCACCCCTCCACTTT. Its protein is CASSPGQGRDSPLHF.

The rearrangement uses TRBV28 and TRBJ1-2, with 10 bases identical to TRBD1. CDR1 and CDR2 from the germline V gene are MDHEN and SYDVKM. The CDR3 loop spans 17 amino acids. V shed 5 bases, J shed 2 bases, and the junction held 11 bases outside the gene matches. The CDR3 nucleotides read TGTGCCAGCAGTAGCGCCGGGACAGGGGTTACCAACTATGGCTACACCTTC. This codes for CASSSAGTGVTNYGYTF.

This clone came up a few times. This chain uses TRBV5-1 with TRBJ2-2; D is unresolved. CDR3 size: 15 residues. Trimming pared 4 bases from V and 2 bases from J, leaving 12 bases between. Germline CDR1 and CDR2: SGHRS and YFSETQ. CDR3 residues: CASSGSGYNTGELFF. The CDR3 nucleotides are TGCGCCAGCAGCGGGTCAGGTTATAACACCGGGGAGCTGTTTTTT. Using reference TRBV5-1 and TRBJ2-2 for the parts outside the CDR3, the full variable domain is KAGVTQTPRYLIKTRGQQVTLSCSPISGHRSVSWYQQTPGQGLQFLFEYFSETQRNKGNFPGRFSGRQFSNSRSEMNVSTLELGDSALYLCASSGSGYNTGELFFGEGSRLTVL.

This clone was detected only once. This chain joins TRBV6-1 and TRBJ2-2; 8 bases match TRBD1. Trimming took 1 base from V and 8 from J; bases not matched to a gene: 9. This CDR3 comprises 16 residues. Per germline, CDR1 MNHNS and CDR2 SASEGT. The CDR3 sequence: CASSEGRTGPKGELFF. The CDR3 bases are TGTGCCAGCAGTGAAGGCCGGACAGGGCCCAAGGGGGAGCTGTTTTTT.

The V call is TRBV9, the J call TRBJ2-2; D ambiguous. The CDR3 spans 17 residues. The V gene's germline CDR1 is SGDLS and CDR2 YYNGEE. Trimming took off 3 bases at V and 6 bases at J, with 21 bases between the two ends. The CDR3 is CASSAPPPGLGPGELFF. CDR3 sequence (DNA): TGTGCCAGCAGCGCCCCCCCACCAGGATTAGGTCCCGGGGAGCTGTTTTTT.

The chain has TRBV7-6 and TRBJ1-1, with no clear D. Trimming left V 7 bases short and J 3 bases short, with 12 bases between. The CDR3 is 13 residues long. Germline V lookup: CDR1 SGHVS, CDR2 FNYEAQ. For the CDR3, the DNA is TGTGCCAGCACCCAGGAGGTCGACACTGAAGCTTTCTTT. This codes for CASTQEVDTEAFF.

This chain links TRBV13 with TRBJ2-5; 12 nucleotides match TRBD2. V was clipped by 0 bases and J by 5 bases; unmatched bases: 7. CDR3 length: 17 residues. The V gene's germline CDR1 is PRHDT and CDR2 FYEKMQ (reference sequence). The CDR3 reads CASSLGLLAGGRETQYF. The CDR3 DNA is TGTGCCAGCAGCTTAGGCCTACTAGCGGGAGGCCGGGAGACCCAGTACTTC.

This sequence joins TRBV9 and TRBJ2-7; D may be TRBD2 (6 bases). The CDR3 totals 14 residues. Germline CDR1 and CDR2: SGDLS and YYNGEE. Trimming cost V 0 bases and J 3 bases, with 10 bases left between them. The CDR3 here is CASSVGSGSYEQYF. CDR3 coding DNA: TGTGCCAGCAGCGTAGGGTCCGGGAGCTACGAGCAGTACTTC.

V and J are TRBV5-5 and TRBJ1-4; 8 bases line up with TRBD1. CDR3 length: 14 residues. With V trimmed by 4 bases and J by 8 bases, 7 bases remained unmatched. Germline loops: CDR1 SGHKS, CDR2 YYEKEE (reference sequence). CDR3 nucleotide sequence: TGTGCCAGCAGCCCGGGACAGGCGGACGAAAAACTGTTTTTT. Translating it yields CASSPGQADEKLFF.

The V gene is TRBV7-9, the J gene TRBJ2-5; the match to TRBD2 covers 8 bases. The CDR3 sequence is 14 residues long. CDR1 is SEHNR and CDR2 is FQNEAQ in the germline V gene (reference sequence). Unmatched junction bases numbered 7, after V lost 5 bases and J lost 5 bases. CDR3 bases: TGTGCCAGCAGCCCAAGCGGGAGAGGGGAGACCCAGTACTTC. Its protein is CASSPSGRGETQYF.

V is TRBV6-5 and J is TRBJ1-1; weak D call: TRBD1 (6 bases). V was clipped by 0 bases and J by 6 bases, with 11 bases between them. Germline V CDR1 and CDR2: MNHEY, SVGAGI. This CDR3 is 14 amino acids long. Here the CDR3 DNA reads TGTGCCAGCAGTTACTCCACAGGGTTAGCTGAAGCTTTCTTT. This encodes CASSYSTGLAEAFF.

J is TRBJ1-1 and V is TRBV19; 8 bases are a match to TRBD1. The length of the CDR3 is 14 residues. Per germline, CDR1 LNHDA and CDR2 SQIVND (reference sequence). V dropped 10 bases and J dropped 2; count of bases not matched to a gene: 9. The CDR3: CAISAGTGNTEAFF. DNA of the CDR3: TGTGCCATCTCCGCCGGGACAGGAAACACTGAAGCTTTCTTT. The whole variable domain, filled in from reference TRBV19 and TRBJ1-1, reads DGGITQSPKYLFRKEGQNVTLSCEQNLNHDAMYWYRQDPGQGLRLIYYSQIVNDFQKGDIAEGYSVSREKKESFPLTVTSAQKNPTAFYLCAISAGTGNTEAFFGQGTRLTVV.

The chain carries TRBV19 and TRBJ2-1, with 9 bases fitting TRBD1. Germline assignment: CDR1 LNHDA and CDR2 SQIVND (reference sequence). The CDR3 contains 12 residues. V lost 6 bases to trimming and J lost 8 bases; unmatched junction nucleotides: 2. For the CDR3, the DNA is TGTGCCAGTAGGACAGGGGGATATGAGCAGTTCTTC. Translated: CASRTGGYEQFF.